A single sample is the source of the 8 T cell receptor beta chains below, sequenced in a study of response to subunit inactivated influenza vaccine. Using its own MiXCR run on the RT-PCR reads, TCRdb lists one record per CDR3 protein. The sample records 180,000 or so distinct CDR3 sequences, over 9.5% being singletons. The data were also submitted as part of a second study, on T cells expressing NK-cell markers. That work contributes: UMIs accompanied the 5'RACE template switching by which TCR beta cDNA was made.

Sequenced material: CD8+ T cells sorted from PBMCs, taken 11 to 12 days after vaccination. The source of these receptors is a man aged 50 or older who received an inactivated influenza vaccine.

This clonotype was seen a handful of times. The chain combines TRBV2 with TRBJ2-7; D is undetermined. This CDR3 comprises 13 residues. V lost 5 bases and J 5 bases, leaving 13 bases between the germline ends. From germline, CDR1 is SNHLY and CDR2 FYNNEI. The CDR3 sequence is CASSPLGIDEQYF. For the CDR3, the DNA is TGTGCCAGCAGTCCTCTAGGTATCGACGAGCAGTACTTC.

This clonotype was picked up a small number of times. This chain links TRBV5-6 with TRBJ2-7, with 11 bases lining up with TRBD2. The CDR3 is made up of 15 amino acids. V gave up 3 bases and J gave up 4 bases; unmatched junction bases: 6. The germline V gene has CDR1 SGHDT and CDR2 YYEEEE. The CDR3 sequence is CASSWGTSGSYEQYF. CDR3 bases: TGTGCCAGCAGCTGGGGCACTAGCGGGAGTTACGAGCAGTACTTC.

The sample holds a few counts of this clonotype. The V and J genes are TRBV4-3 and TRBJ1-2, with 9 positions matching TRBD1. There are 15 residues in the CDR3. Germline CDR1 LGHNA, CDR2 YSLEER. The V and J ends lost 4 bases and 3 bases, in that order; junction bases with no gene match: 6. The CDR3 DNA sequence: TGCGCCAGCAGCCCCGAGGACAGGGGATACTATGGCTACACCTTC. Translating gives CASSPEDRGYYGYTF.

The J gene is TRBJ1-4, the V gene TRBV4-3; weak D call: TRBD1 (5 bases). The ends were cut back, 5 bases at V and 5 bases at J, with 18 bases in the middle. This CDR3 region has 16 residues. Germline loops: CDR1 LGHNA, CDR2 YSLEER. In DNA, the CDR3 is TGCGCCAGCAGCAAAGCGGCGACAGTGGTAAATGAAAAACTGTTTTTT. It yields the protein CASSKAATVVNEKLFF.

V is TRBV4-3 and J is TRBJ1-2; D gene unclear. The CDR3 runs 15 residues. Germline values: CDR1 LGHNA, CDR2 YSLEER. Trimming cost V 0 bases and J 4 bases, with 12 bases left between them. Here the CDR3 reads CASSQDLGRSYGYTF. CDR3 in DNA: TGCGCCAGCAGCCAAGATTTGGGCCGCTCCTATGGCTACACCTTC.

This clonotype was observed a few times. V and J are TRBV28 and TRBJ2-7; 8 nucleotides match TRBD1. The J segment lost 3 bases and the V segment lost 6 bases, leaving 4 bases of the junction unmatched. The CDR3 spans 13 residues. The germline gives CDR1 MDHEN, CDR2 SYDVKM. CDR3 DNA: TGTGCCAGCAGCCAGACAGGGGACTACGAGCAGTACTTC. Translating gives CASSQTGDYEQYF.

In its sample, this clonotype was seen a few times. The chain joins TRBV10-3 to TRBJ2-7; possibly TRBD1 for D (7 bases). CDR3 length: 14 amino acids. Trimming pared 6 bases from V and 3 bases from J, leaving 15 bases between. Germline V gene lookup returns CDR1 ENHRY and CDR2 SYGVKD. CDR3 amino acids: CAIRATGEVYEQYF. The CDR3 DNA is TGTGCCATCAGGGCCACAGGGGAGGTCTACGAGCAGTACTTC.

By its share, this clonotype is large (0.1 to 1%). The V call is TRBV6-2 or TRBV6-3, the J call TRBJ2-3; 11 positions agree with TRBD1. This CDR3 spans 17 amino acids. Germline V gene sequence: CDR1 MNHEY, CDR2 SVGEGT. The junction had 11 bases not matched to a gene; V was cut back by 5 bases and J by 4 bases. In DNA form, the CDR3 reads TGTGCCAGCAGTCCTACCACTCCGGGACAGGGGGCAGATACGCAGTATTTT. Protein sequence: CASSPTTPGQGADTQYF.